The 31 T cell receptor beta chains in this list originate from one sample, sequenced in a study of control samples from healthy donors and cancer patients. Produced via immunoSEQ multiplex PCR; TCRdb's table is partial and in-frame only. The sample records 95,000 to 110,000 clones, roughly 91% being singletons. Sequencing used PBMCs. All receptors derive from a man in his 60s with lung cancer.

CDR3 loop: CASSEWTSGGNTQYF. In nucleotides, the CDR3 is TGCGCCAGCAGTGAATGGACTAGCGGGGGGAATACGCAGTATTTT. The chain links TRBV10-1 to TRBJ2-3, with 14 bases aligning to TRBD2. The germline V gene has CDR1 WNHNN and CDR2 SYGVQD (reference sequence). The CDR3 sequence is 15 residues long. With V trimmed by 3 bases and J by 7 bases, 3 bases remained unmatched.

In its sample, this clone was seen once. At one end the junction does not follow the germline gene, possibly because of a read error. The chain is built from TRBV2 and TRBJ2-1, with 8 bases aligning to TRBD2. The CDR3 totals 15 residues. Germline V gene sequence: CDR1 SNHLY, CDR2 FYNNEI. CDR3 nucleotides: TGTGCCAGCAGTAAAGCCGGGACTAGGTCGAATGAGCAGTTCTTC. Its translation is CASSKAGTRSNEQFF.

As DNA, the CDR3 is TGTGCCAGCAGCTTTACCGAGTTGCCGGGGGGCTCTAACACTGAAGCTTTCTTT. This codes for CASSFTELPGGSNTEAFF. The V gene is TRBV13, the J gene TRBJ1-1; a possible D gene is TRBD1 (6 bases). The CDR3 runs 18 residues. CDR1 PRHDT and CDR2 FYEKMQ come from the germline V gene (reference sequence). Trimming shortened V by 3 bases and J by 2 bases, and 22 bases separated the two germline ends.

This sequence joins TRBV29-1 and TRBJ1-1; a possible D gene is TRBD1 (5 bases). The CDR3 runs 13 residues. The germline V gene encodes CDR1 SQVTM and CDR2 ANQGSEA. Trimming pared 3 bases from V and 0 bases from J, leaving 8 bases between. In DNA, the CDR3 is TGCAGCGTTGAGGGGGTGTTGAACACTGAAGCTTTCTTT. Its translation is CSVEGVLNTEAFF.

The gene calls are TRBV11-3 and TRBJ2-3; the D gene could be TRBD1 or TRBD2 (5 bases each). The CDR3 loop spans 15 amino acids. The V end was cut by 4 bases, the J end by 4 bases, with 15 bases between. The V gene's germline CDR1 is SGHNT and CDR2 YENEEA. The CDR3 loop reads CASSSGRGGPDTQYF. Written as DNA, the CDR3 is TGTGCCAGCAGCTCGGGACGCGGAGGTCCAGATACGCAGTATTTT.

The chain carries TRBV20-1 and TRBJ1-2; 7 bases line up with TRBD1. Per the germline V gene, CDR1 is DFQATT and CDR2 is SNEGSKA (reference sequence). The CDR3 covers 16 residues. Trimming removed 3 bases from V and 3 bases from J; junction bases left unmatched: 13. This CDR3 reads CSASHWLGRGYYGYTF. CDR3 bases: TGCAGTGCTAGTCATTGGTTGGGCAGGGGGTACTATGGCTACACCTTC.

The genes are TRBV5-1 and TRBJ1-1; 8 bases agree with TRBD1. The CDR3 totals 13 residues. Germline values: CDR1 SGHRS, CDR2 YFSETQ. Unmatched junction bases numbered 2, after V lost 2 bases and J lost 5 bases. CDR3 sequence reads: CASSLQGGTEAFF. DNA of the CDR3: TGCGCCAGCAGCTTACAGGGGGGAACTGAAGCTTTCTTT.

This clone appeared once. V is TRBV10-3 and J is TRBJ1-1; D uncertain. The CDR3 loop spans 14 amino acids. Germline lookup yields CDR1 ENHRY and CDR2 SYGVKD. V lost 4 bases to trimming and J lost 1 base, with 10 bases between them. CDR3 loop: CAISGRQTNTEAFF. The CDR3 DNA follows: TGTGCCATCAGTGGGAGGCAGACGAACACTGAAGCTTTCTTT.

CDR3 nucleotide sequence: TGCAGTGCTAGTCGGACCACAGGGGCCTACGAGCAGTACTTC. It codes for CSASRTTGAYEQYF. This chain connects TRBV20-1 to TRBJ2-7; 7 positions match TRBD1. Germline loops: CDR1 DFQATT, CDR2 SNEGSKA (reference sequence). V was pared by 3 bases and J by 2 bases, with 7 bases of the junction left unmatched. The CDR3 consists of 14 residues.

This clone turned up a few times. The rearrangement links TRBV5-1 to TRBJ1-2; D remains unclear. CDR1 and CDR2 from the germline V gene are SGHRS and YFSETQ. The CDR3 contains 14 residues. Trimming shortened V by 3 bases and J by 5 bases, and 14 bases separated the two germline ends. The CDR3 loop reads CASSYGEPEYGYTF. The CDR3 DNA reads as TGCGCCAGCAGCTATGGGGAGCCAGAGTATGGCTACACCTTC.

The count of this clone is one. The rearrangement joins TRBV2 to TRBJ1-1, with D perhaps TRBD1 (5 bases). The V end was cut by 4 bases, the J end by 0 bases, with 18 bases between. CDR3 length equals 17 residues. Looked up from germline, CDR1 is SNHLY and CDR2 is FYNNEI. The CDR3 here is CASSGIRDGLMNTEAFF. The CDR3 DNA follows: TGTGCCAGCAGTGGCATCCGGGACGGGTTGATGAACACTGAAGCTTTCTTT.

CDR3 sequence: CASSVGPTYNEQFF. The CDR3 coding sequence is TGTGCCAGCAGTGTAGGCCCTACCTACAATGAGCAGTTCTTC. The chain links TRBV11-3 to TRBJ2-1; D call uncertain. CDR3 length: 14 residues. Germline CDR1 is SGHNT and CDR2 is YENEEA. V was clipped by 6 bases and J by 2 bases, with 11 bases between them.

The rearrangement links TRBV10-1 to TRBJ2-3; TRBD1 matches at 7 bases. CDR1 and CDR2 (germline): WNHNN, SYGVQD (reference sequence). V lost 5 bases and J lost 4; bases outside the gene matches: 6. This CDR3 has 14 residues. This CDR3 reads CASSIYRGADTQYF. CDR3 DNA sequence: TGCGCCAGCAGTATTTACAGGGGAGCAGATACGCAGTATTTT.

Note on this clone: Being one base from a much bigger clone, this may be a read error. The chain links TRBV27 to TRBJ1-1; D might be TRBD1 (6 bases). The CDR3 is 13 amino acids. CDR1 and CDR2 from the germline V gene are MNHEY and SMNVEV (reference sequence). V dropped 4 bases and J dropped 1 base, with 7 bases sitting between them. In nucleotides, the CDR3 is TGTGCCAGCAGTTCACAGGGGAACACTGAAGCTTTCTTT. It encodes CASSSQGNTEAFF.

The chain recombines TRBV5-1 with TRBJ2-1, with D possibly matching TRBD2 (6 bases). CDR1 and CDR2 from the germline V gene are SGHRS and YFSETQ. V was trimmed by 5 bases and J by 3 bases, leaving 18 bases between them. This CDR3 has 16 amino acids. This CDR3 reads CASRLGGEGVYNEQFF. CDR3 coding DNA: TGCGCCAGCAGACTTGGCGGGGAAGGAGTCTACAATGAGCAGTTCTTC.

This chain connects TRBV6-6 to TRBJ2-7; D is undetermined. CDR1 is MNHNY, CDR2 SVGAGI, per germline (reference sequence). This CDR3 spans 14 amino acids. Trimming removed 3 bases at V and 2 bases at J, with 11 bases between. DNA of the CDR3: TGTGCCAGCAGTTATGGCGGCACCACCTACGAGCAGTACTTC. Its translation: CASSYGGTTYEQYF.

This chain links TRBV6-5 with TRBJ1-5, with D hard to call. CDR1 is MNHEY and CDR2 is SVGAGI in the germline V gene. The length of the CDR3 is 13 residues. V was cut by 6 bases and J by 5 bases, with 11 bases left in between. CDR3 sequence (DNA): TGTGCCAGCAGCGTCACGTGGGATCAGCCCCAGCATTTT. Translating gives CASSVTWDQPQHF.

The chain is built from TRBV9 and TRBJ1-1; tentatively, D is TRBD1 (5 bases). Trimming took off 1 base at V and 4 bases at J, with 14 bases between the two ends. Germline V gene data show CDR1 as SGDLS and CDR2 as YYNGEE. This CDR3 contains 15 residues. The DNA of the CDR3 is TGTGCCAGCAGCGTATTGGGGGGGGGACCCACTGAAGCTTTCTTT. Amino acids: CASSVLGGGPTEAFF.

In this sample, this clone turned up once. The V and J genes are TRBV7-3 and TRBJ1-2; no reliable D call. The CDR3 spans 13 residues. V lost 5 bases to trimming and J lost 5 bases, with 12 bases between them. The germline V gene encodes CDR1 SGHTA and CDR2 FQGTGA. The CDR3 loop reads CASSPSRSYGYTF. The CDR3 bases are TGTGCCAGCAGCCCGAGTAGGAGTTATGGCTACACCTTC.

This clone was counted a single time. CDR3 DNA sequence: TGTGCCGTAAGTTTAACGGCGGGCTCCTACGAGCAGTACGTC. Its translation: CAVSLTAGSYEQYV. V usage is TRBV6-5 and J usage is TRBJ2-7; a possible D gene is TRBD2 (5 bases). In germline, CDR1 is MNHEY, CDR2 SVGAGI. This CDR3 is 14 amino acids long. The V gene lost 11 bases and the J gene lost 0 bases, with 17 bases spanning the gap.

This chain uses TRBV6-2 or TRBV6-3 with TRBJ2-5; D remains unclear. Deletions cut 1 base from V and 1 base from J, with 1 base between. The CDR3 has 12 amino acids. Germline V gene sequence: CDR1 MNHEY, CDR2 SVGEGT. The chain's CDR3 is CASSYFQETQYF. DNA for the CDR3: TGTGCCAGCAGTTACTTCCAAGAGACCCAGTACTTC.

The V gene is TRBV5-4, the J gene TRBJ1-1; D gene uncertain. This CDR3 has 13 residues. Germline values: CDR1 SGHNT, CDR2 YYREEE (reference sequence). V was cut by 1 base and J by 8 bases, with 12 bases left in between. The CDR3 nucleotides read TGTGCCAGCAGCTTGTTAAGGGCGGAAGAAGCTTTCTTT. Protein sequence: CASSLLRAEEAFF. The full variable domain, completed using reference TRBV5-4 and TRBJ1-1, is ETGVTQSPTHLIKTRGQQVTLRCSSQSGHNTVSWYQQALGQGPQFIFQYYREEENGRGNFPPRFSGLQFPNYSSELNVNALELDDSALYLCASSLLRAEEAFFGQGTRLTVV.

The gene calls are TRBV5-6 and TRBJ2-3; 8 nucleotides agree with TRBD2. The CDR3 extends over 16 amino acids. V dropped 4 bases and J dropped 1; count of bases not matched to a gene: 8. The germline V gene has CDR1 SGHDT and CDR2 YYEEEE. CDR3 amino acids: CASSLLAGLGTDTQYF. Written as DNA, the CDR3 is TGTGCCAGCAGCCTTTTAGCGGGGTTGGGCACAGATACGCAGTATTTT.

The V call is TRBV18, the J call TRBJ2-5; 10 bases align to TRBD2. CDR1 KGHSH and CDR2 LQKENI come from the germline V gene. CDR3 length equals 13 residues. Germline trimming cut 10 bases from V and 7 bases from J; bases unmatched to any gene: 9. The DNA of the CDR3 is TGTGCCAACCGCGGGACTAGCGACCCGACCCAGTACTTC. Its protein product is CANRGTSDPTQYF.

This chain uses TRBV6-2 or TRBV6-3 with TRBJ1-2; D remains ambiguous. Per germline, CDR1 MNHEY and CDR2 SVGEGT. The CDR3 runs to 13 residues. The V gene lost 6 bases and the J gene lost 5 bases, with 13 bases spanning the gap. CDR3 sequence: CASSTGSTYGYTF. The CDR3 bases are TGTGCCAGCAGCACCGGGTCGACATATGGCTACACCTTC.

The chain recombines TRBV6-5 with TRBJ1-1, with unresolved D. The CDR3 is made up of 14 amino acids. Trimming shortened V by 0 bases and J by 11 bases, and 16 bases separated the two germline ends. Per germline, CDR1 MNHEY and CDR2 SVGAGI. Here the CDR3 reads CASSYSKVSGLAFF. Here the CDR3 DNA reads TGTGCCAGCAGTTACTCGAAGGTATCGGGGTTGGCTTTCTTT.

V usage is TRBV6-5 and J usage is TRBJ1-4, with 7 bases that match TRBD1. The CDR3 is 15 amino acids. Germline V gene sequence: CDR1 MNHEY, CDR2 SVGAGI. Germline trimming cut 6 bases from V and 5 bases from J; bases unmatched to any gene: 9. The CDR3 sequence: CASRALGGGNEKLFF. CDR3 DNA: TGTGCCAGCAGGGCCTTGGGAGGGGGCAATGAAAAACTGTTTTTT.

J is TRBJ2-4 and V is TRBV29-1; D is unresolved. V lost 2 bases to trimming and J lost 0 bases, with 8 bases between them. The germline V gene has CDR1 SQVTM and CDR2 ANQGSEA. The CDR3 spans 14 residues. The CDR3 coding sequence is TGCAGCGTTGAAACGGCATTAGCCAAAAACATTCAGTACTTC. As protein: CSVETALAKNIQYF.

This clone came up once. V usage is TRBV6-5 and J usage is TRBJ1-4; 10 nucleotides align to TRBD1. The CDR3 contains 15 residues. The ends lost 0 bases at V and 8 bases at J; junction bases unmatched: 3. CDR1 is MNHEY, CDR2 SVGAGI, per germline. CDR3 region: CASSYSDRGPEKLFF. The CDR3 DNA reads as TGTGCCAGCAGTTACTCCGACAGGGGGCCGGAAAAACTGTTTTTT.

The chain employs TRBV9 and TRBJ1-1, with 8 bases fitting TRBD1. V shed 4 bases, J shed 3 bases, and the junction held 8 bases outside the gene matches. CDR1 and CDR2 from the germline V gene are SGDLS and YYNGEE. The CDR3 consists of 15 residues. The CDR3 bases are TGTGCCAGCAGCTTCGGGACAGGCTCTTACACTGAAGCTTTCTTT. Protein product: CASSFGTGSYTEAFF.

This clone was detected once. The V gene is TRBV6-5, the J gene TRBJ1-2; 7 positions match TRBD1. CDR3 length equals 14 residues. Trimming cost V 7 bases and J 6 bases; bases outside gene matches: 11. The germline gives CDR1 MNHEY, CDR2 SVGAGI. The CDR3 here is CASKIRQGWDGYTF. In DNA form, the CDR3 reads TGTGCCAGCAAAATTCGACAGGGTTGGGATGGCTACACCTTC.